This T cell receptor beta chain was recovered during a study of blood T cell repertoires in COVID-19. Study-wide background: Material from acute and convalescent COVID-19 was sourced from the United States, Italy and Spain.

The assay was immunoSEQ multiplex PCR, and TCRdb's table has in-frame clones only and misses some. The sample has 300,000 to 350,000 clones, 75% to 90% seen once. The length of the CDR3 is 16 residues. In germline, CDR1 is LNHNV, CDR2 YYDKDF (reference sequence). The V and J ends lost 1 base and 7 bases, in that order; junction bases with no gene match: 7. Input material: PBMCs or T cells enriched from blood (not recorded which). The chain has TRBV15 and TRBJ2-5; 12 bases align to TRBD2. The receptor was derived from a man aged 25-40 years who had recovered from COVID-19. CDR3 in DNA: TGTGCCACCAGCAGAGGCCAGACTAGCGGGGGTGTGACCCAGTACTTC. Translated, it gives CATSRGQTSGGVTQYF.